The 4 T cell receptor beta chains below were found in one sample sequenced in a study of T cell responses to AZD1222 COVID-19 vaccine (dated by TCRdb to the early 2020s). Library creation used the immunoSEQ multiplex PCR assay. The immuneACCESS repertoire file appears here via TCRdb, limited to in-frame rearrangements. These files lack a portion of the clones; in checked studies, under half of the deficit traces to unresolved V genes, and the cause of the others is not known. This sample holds approximately 150,000 clones; more than 70% were observed only once. The ten largest make up 1.5% to 2% of the sample. The time point label, as the study defines it: about 28 days (+/-7) after the second vaccine dose. The material was peripheral blood, obtained 28 days after the second AZD1222 dose. All receptors come from an adult who received the AZD1222 COVID-19 vaccine.

The table lists this clone with a few counts. The V gene is TRBV6-5, the J gene TRBJ1-1; possible D gene TRBD1, 6 bases. V was clipped by 7 bases and J by 5 bases, with 17 bases between them. The CDR3 is 14 amino acids. Germline CDR1 MNHEY, CDR2 SVGAGI. The CDR3 region is CASTTQRGRTEAFF. In DNA, the CDR3 is TGTGCCAGCACTACTCAGCGGGGGCGGACTGAAGCTTTCTTT.

J is TRBJ2-7 and V is TRBV5-6; D might be TRBD2 (5 bases). Trimming removed 4 bases at V and 3 bases at J, with 8 bases between. CDR1 is SGHDT and CDR2 is YYEEEE in the germline V gene. CDR3 length: 12 amino acids. CDR3 protein: CASSTGDYEQYF. The CDR3 DNA follows: TGTGCCAGCAGCACCGGGGACTACGAGCAGTACTTC.

This clone was seen only a few times. The chain couples TRBV18 to TRBJ1-2; 10 bases agree with TRBD1. J lost 7 bases, V lost 0 bases, and 5 bases had no gene match. The CDR3 consists of 15 residues. The V gene's germline CDR1 is KGHSH and CDR2 LQKENI. CDR3 region: CASSPPRQGAGGYTF. The CDR3 DNA reads TGTGCCAGCTCACCACCCCGACAGGGGGCTGGTGGCTACACCTTC.

J is TRBJ1-2 and V is TRBV3-1 (or the pseudogene TRBV3-2); possibly TRBD1 for D (6 bases). The ends were cut back, 4 bases at V and 1 base at J, with 16 bases in the middle. This CDR3 spans 16 amino acids. Germline CDR1 LGHDT, CDR2 YNNKEL (reference sequence). The DNA for the CDR3 is TGTGCCAGCAGCCTCCTAAAGGGGGGCAGTAACTATGGCTACACCTTC. It translates to CASSLLKGGSNYGYTF.